This TCR beta chain was identified during a study of T cells in narcolepsy listed by TCRdb under 2018. Some background on the complete study: Patients with narcolepsy type 1 or type 2 (NT1, NT2) were enrolled in the study together with healthy control donors. The study used TCR Vbeta sequencing to track clonotypes in blood and CSF while looking for autoreactive T cells in narcolepsy patients that target self-antigens of hypocretin neurons (hypocretin, TRIB2). Study-wide findings and limitations: Numbers of sequenced blood memory CD4+ clonotypes were comparable, averaging around 40,000 in patients and about 33,000 in controls. Autoreactive clonotypes were reported to be detected serially in the blood of the same patients and of different patients, but not in the blood of healthy controls. In plots comparing CSF and blood CD4+ T cell clonotypes from the same patient, HCRT-specific and TRIB2-specific autoreactive clonotypes were highlighted. No sequences matching autoreactive T cell clones were contained in some blood memory CD4+ repertoires from patients and controls.

This clone was recorded once. Which antigen it targets is not known. Base qualities are not at hand, and no much larger clone is one base apart. Library preparation used the immunoSEQ multiplex PCR assay. TCRdb re-hosts the immuneACCESS table, in-frame sequences only. Its copies lack some clones; in the studies checked, an unresolved V gene accounts for under half of them, and the cause for the rest is not known. For this sample the table gives around 30,000 clones, of which roughly four fifths were detected only once. 2.6% of the sample belongs to the ten largest clones. The cysteine opens and the phenylalanine closes a CDR3 of 15 amino acids. Just the 45-base CDR3 DNA is kept, in frame starting at base 1. V lost 4 bases and J lost 7 bases; the stretch between them is 17 bases long. The germline V gene gives CDR1 as KGHSY and CDR2 as FQNENV. Memory CD4+ T cells were sorted ex vivo from peripheral blood of narcolepsy patients and healthy controls for TCR Vbeta sequencing.

The sequence was collected from a human donor with narcolepsy. Sequenced sample: CD45RA- memory CD4+ T cells from PBMCs. The cell subset or site label on this specimen signifies: memory T cells sorted ex vivo from peripheral blood. The V and J segments used are TRBV16 and TRBJ1-5, and the D gene may be TRBD1, 5 bases matching. At the DNA level, the sequence is TGTGCCAGCAGCCCAGGGACGCAGGGCGAGCAGCCCCAGCATTTT. Translation gives CASSPGTQGEQPQHF.